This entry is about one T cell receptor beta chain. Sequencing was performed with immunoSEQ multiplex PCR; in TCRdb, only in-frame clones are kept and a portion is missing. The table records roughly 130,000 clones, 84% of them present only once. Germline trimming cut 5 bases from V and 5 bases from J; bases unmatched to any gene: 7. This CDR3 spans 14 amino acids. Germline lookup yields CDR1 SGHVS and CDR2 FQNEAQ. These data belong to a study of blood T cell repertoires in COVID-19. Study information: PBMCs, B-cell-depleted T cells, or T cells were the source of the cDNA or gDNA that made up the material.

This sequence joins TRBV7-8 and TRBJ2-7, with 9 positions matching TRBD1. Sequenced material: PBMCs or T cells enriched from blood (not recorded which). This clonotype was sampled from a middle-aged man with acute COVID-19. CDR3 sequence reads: CASSRDREVHEQYF. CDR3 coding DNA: TGTGCCAGCAGCCGGGACAGGGAAGTCCACGAGCAGTACTTC.